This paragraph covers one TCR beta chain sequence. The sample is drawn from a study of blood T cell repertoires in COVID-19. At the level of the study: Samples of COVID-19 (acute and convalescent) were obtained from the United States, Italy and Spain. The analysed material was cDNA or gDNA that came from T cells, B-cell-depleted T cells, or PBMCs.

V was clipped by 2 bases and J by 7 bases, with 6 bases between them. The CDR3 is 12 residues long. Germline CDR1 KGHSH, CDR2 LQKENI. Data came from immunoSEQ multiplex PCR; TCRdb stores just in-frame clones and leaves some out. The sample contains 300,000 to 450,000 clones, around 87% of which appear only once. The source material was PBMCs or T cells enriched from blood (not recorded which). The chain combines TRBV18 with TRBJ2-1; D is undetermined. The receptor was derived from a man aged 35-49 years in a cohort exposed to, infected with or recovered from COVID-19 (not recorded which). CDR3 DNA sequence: TGTGCCAGCTCACCAGCGGAGAATGAGCAGTTCTTC. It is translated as CASSPAENEQFF. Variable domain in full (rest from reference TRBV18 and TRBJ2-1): NAGVMQNPRHLVRRRGQEARLRCSPMKGHSHVYWYRQLPEEGLKFMVYLQKENIIDESGMPKERFSAEFPKEGPSILRIQQVVRGDSAAYFCASSPAENEQFFGPGTRLTVL.